The clone carrying this T cell receptor (beta chain) appeared a few times. Its cognate antigen is unknown. This CDR3 is built from 14 residues. Per the germline V gene, CDR1 is SGHRS and CDR2 is YFSETQ. The V gene lost 4 bases and the J gene lost 7 bases, with 14 bases spanning the gap. The data originate from a study of T-cell reconstitution after alpha-beta-depleted transplantation in children. Preparation of the TCRbeta library involved a method that used unique molecular identifiers. One entry per CDR3 protein results from TCRdb running MiXCR on the PCR reads. Here the sample spans 750,000 to 950,000 distinct CDR3 sequences, approximately 15% being singletons. The study's findings and limits: Expanded graft clones, several hundred of them, were reportedly the source of alpha-beta T cells about two months after transplant.

The chain couples TRBV5-1 to TRBJ2-2; D could derive from TRBD1 or TRBD2 (5 bases each). The material was PBMCs, mostly from graft donor cells, obtained 360 days after TCRalphabeta/CD19-depleted stem cell transplant. This sequence originates from a male patient between 5 and 17 years old who had a stem cell transplant for acute lymphoblastic leukemia, so the T cells may come from the graft donor. Here the CDR3 DNA reads TGCGCCAGCAGCGGGACGACGGGCCACGGGGAGCTGTTTTTT. This sequence encodes CASSGTTGHGELFF.